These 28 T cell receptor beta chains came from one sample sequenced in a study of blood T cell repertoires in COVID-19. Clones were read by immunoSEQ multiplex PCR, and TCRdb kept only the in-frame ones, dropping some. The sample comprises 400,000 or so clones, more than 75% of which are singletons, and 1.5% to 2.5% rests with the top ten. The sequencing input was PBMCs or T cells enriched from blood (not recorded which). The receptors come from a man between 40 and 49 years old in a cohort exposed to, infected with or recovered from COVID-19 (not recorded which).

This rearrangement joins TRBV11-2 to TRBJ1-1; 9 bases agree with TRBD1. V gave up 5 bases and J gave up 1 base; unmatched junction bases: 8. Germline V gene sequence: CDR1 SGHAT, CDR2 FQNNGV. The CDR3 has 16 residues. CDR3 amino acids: CASSPMGQGWNTEAFF. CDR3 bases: TGTGCCAGCAGCCCGATGGGACAGGGCTGGAACACTGAAGCTTTCTTT.

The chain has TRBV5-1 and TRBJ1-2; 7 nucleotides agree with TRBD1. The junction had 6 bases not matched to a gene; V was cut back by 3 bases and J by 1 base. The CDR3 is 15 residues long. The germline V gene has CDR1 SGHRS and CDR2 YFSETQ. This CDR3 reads CASSWGTESNYGYTF. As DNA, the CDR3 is TGCGCCAGCAGCTGGGGGACAGAGAGTAACTATGGCTACACCTTC.

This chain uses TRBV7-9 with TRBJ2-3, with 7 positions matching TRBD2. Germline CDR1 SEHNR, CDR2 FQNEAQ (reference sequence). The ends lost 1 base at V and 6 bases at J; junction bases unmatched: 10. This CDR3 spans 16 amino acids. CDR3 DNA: TGTGCCAGCAGCTTAGGGTCTAGCGGCTCCTGGGATACGCAGTATTTT. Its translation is CASSLGSSGSWDTQYF.

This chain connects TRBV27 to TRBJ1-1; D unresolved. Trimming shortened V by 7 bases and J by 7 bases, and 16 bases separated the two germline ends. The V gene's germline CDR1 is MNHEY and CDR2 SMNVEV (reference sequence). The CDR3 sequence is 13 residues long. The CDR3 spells CASISKDIGEAFF. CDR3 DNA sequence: TGTGCCAGCATATCAAAAGACATCGGTGAAGCTTTCTTT.

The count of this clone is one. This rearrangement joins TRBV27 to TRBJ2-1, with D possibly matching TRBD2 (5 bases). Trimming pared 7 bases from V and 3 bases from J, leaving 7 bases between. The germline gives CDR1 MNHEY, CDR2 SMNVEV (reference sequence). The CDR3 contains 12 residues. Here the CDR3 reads CASKGDYNEQFF. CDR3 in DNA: TGTGCCAGCAAGGGAGACTACAATGAGCAGTTCTTC.

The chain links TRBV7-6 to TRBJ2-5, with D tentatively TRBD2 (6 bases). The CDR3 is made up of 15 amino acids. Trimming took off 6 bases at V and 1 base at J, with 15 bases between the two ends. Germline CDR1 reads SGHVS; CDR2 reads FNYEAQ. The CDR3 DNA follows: TGTGCCAGCAGACGGGAGCCTATCCCCCAAGAGACCCAGTACTTC. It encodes CASRREPIPQETQYF.

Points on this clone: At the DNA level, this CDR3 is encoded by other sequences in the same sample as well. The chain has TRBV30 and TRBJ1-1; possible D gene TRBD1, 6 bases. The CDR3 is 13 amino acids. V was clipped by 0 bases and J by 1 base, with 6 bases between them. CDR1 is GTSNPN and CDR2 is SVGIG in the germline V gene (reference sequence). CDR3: CAWSVQGNTEAFF. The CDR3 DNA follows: TGTGCCTGGAGTGTACAGGGGAACACTGAAGCTTTCTTT.

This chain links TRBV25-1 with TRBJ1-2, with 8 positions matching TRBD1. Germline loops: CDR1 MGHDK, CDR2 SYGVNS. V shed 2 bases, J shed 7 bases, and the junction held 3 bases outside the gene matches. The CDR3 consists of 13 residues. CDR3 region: CASSERQGSGYTF. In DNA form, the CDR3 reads TGTGCCAGCAGTGAAAGACAGGGGTCTGGCTACACCTTC.

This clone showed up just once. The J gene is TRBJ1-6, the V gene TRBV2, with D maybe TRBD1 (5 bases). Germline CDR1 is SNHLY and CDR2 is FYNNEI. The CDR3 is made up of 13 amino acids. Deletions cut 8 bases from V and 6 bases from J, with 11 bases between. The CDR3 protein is CASRRQTNSPLHF. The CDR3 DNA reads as TGTGCCAGCCGAAGACAGACTAATTCACCCCTCCACTTT.

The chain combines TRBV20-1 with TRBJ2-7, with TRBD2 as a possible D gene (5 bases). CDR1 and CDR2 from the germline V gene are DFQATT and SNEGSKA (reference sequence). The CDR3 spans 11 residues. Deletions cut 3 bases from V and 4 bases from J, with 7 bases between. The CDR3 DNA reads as TGCAGTGCTAGTGGCGGGTACGAGCAGTACTTC. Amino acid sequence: CSASGGYEQYF.

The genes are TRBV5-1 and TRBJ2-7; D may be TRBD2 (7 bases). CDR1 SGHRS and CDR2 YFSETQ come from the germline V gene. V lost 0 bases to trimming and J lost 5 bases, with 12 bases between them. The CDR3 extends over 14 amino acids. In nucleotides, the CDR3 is TGCGCCAGCAGCTTGGTCGGGGGGCTCGACGAGCAGTACTTC. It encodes CASSLVGGLDEQYF.

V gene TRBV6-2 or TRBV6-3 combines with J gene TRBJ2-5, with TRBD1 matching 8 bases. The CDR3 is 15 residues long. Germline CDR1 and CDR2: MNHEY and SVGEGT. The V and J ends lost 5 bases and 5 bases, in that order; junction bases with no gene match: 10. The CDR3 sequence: CASSRWTGSSETQYF. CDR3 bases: TGTGCCAGCAGTCGGTGGACAGGGTCTAGCGAGACCCAGTACTTC.

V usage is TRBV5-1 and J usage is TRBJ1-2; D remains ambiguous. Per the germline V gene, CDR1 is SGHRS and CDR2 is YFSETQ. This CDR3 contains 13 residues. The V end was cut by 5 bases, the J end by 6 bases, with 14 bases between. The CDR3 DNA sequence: TGCGCCAGCAGTTTTTCCGGGTATAATGGCTACACCTTC. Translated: CASSFSGYNGYTF.

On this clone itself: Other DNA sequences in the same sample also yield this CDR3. As DNA, the CDR3 is TGTGCCAGCAGCTTGGTTAGTACAGATACGCAGTATTTT. Translated, it gives CASSLVSTDTQYF. V gene TRBV5-6 combines with J gene TRBJ2-3; D is unresolved. V was cut by 0 bases and J by 3 bases, with 5 bases left in between. CDR3 length equals 13 residues. Germline loops: CDR1 SGHDT, CDR2 YYEEEE.

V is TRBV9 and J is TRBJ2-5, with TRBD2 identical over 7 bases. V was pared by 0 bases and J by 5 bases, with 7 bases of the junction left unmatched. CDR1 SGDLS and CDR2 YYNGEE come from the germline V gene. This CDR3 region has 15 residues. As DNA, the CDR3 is TGTGCCAGCAGCGTAGGCGGGCGGGGAGGGGAGACCCAGTACTTC. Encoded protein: CASSVGGRGGETQYF.

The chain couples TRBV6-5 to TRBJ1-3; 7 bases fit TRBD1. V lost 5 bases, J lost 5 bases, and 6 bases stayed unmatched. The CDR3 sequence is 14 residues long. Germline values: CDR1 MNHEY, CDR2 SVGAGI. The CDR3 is CASSPRDSRNTIYF. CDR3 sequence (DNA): TGTGCCAGCAGTCCCCGGGACAGCCGAAACACCATATATTTT.

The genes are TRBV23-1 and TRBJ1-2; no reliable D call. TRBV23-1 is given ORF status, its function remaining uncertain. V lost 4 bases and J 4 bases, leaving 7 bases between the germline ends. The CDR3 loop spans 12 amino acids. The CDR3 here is CASSLPSYGYTF. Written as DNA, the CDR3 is TGCGCCAGCAGTCTACCCAGCTATGGCTACACCTTC.

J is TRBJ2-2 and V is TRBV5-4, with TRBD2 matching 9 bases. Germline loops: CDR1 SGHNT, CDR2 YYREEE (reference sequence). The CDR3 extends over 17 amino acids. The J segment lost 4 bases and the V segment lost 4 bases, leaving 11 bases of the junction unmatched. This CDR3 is CASSPGGAGGITGELFF. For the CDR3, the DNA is TGTGCCAGCAGCCCCGGTGGCGCGGGAGGGATCACCGGGGAGCTGTTTTTT. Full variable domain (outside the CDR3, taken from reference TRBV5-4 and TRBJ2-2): ETGVTQSPTHLIKTRGQQVTLRCSSQSGHNTVSWYQQALGQGPQFIFQYYREEENGRGNFPPRFSGLQFPNYSSELNVNALELDDSALYLCASSPGGAGGITGELFFGEGSRLTVL.

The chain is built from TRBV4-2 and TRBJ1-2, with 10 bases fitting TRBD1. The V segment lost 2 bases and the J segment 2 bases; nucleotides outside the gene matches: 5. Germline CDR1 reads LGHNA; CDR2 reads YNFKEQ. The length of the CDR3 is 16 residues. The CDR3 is CASSQSTGQGNYGYTF. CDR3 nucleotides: TGTGCCAGCAGCCAATCAACGGGACAGGGGAACTATGGCTACACCTTC.

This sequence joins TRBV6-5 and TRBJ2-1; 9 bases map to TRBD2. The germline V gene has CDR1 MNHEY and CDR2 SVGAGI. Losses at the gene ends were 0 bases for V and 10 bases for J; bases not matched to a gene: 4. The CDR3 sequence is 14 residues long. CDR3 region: CASSYSLAGKEQFF. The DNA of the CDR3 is TGTGCCAGCAGTTACTCGCTAGCGGGAAAGGAGCAGTTCTTC.

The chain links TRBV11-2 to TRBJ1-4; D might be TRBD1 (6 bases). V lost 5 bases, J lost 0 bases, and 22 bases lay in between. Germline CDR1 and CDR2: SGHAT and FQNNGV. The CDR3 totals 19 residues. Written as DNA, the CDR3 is TGTGCCAGCAGCCGGGCTGGGCAGGGAGGGGGTACAACTAATGAAAAACTGTTTTTT. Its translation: CASSRAGQGGGTTNEKLFF.

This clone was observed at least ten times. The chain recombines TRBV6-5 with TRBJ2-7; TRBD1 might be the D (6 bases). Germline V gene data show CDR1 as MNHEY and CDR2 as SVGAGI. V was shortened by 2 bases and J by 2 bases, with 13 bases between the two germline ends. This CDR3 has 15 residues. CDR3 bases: TGTGCCAGCAGTTACGACAGGCAGACCGCCTACGAGCAGTACTTC. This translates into CASSYDRQTAYEQYF.

The CDR3 coding sequence is TGTGCCAGTAGTATATGGCGGGAGGGCCGTTACAATGAGCAGTTCTTC. Translating it yields CASSIWREGRYNEQFF. V and J are TRBV19 and TRBJ2-1, with 9 bases that match TRBD2. The CDR3 loop spans 16 amino acids. CDR1 LNHDA and CDR2 SQIVND come from the germline V gene (reference sequence). V lost 2 bases, J lost 4 bases, and 6 bases stayed unmatched.

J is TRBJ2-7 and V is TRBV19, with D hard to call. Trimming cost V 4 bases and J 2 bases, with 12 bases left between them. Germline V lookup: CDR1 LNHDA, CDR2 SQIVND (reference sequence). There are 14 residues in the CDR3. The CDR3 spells CASSRVAKTYEQYF. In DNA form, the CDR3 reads TGTGCCAGTAGTAGGGTAGCAAAAACCTACGAGCAGTACTTC.

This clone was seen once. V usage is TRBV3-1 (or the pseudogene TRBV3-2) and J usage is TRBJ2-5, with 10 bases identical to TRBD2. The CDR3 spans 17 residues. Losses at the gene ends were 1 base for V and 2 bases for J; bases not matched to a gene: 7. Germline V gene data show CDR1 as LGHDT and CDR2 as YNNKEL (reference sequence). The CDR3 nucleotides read TGTGCCAGCAGCCAAGCACTAGCGGGACCCTCTCAAGAGACCCAGTACTTC. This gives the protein CASSQALAGPSQETQYF.

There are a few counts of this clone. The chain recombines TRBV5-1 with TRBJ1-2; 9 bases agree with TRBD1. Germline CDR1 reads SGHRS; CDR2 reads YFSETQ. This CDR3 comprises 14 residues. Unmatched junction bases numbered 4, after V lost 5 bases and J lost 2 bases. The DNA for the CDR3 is TGCGCCAGCAGTTCGGACAGGGGCAACTATGGCTACACCTTC. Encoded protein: CASSSDRGNYGYTF. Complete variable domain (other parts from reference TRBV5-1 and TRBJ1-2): KAGVTQTPRYLIKTRGQQVTLSCSPISGHRSVSWYQQTPGQGLQFLFEYFSETQRNKGNFPGRFSGRQFSNSRSEMNVSTLELGDSALYLCASSSDRGNYGYTFGSGTRLTVV.

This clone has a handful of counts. CDR3 in amino acids: CASSSVVKNIQYF. The CDR3 nucleotides read TGTGCCAGCAGTTCAGTGGTAAAAAACATTCAGTACTTC. The chain links TRBV28 to TRBJ2-4; no clear D gene. This CDR3 region has 13 residues. Trimming stripped 4 bases from V and 4 bases from J, with 8 bases between. Germline values: CDR1 MDHEN, CDR2 SYDVKM. Using reference TRBV28 and TRBJ2-4 for the parts outside the CDR3, the full variable domain is DVKVTQSSRYLVKRTGEKVFLECVQDMDHENMFWYRQDPGLGLRLIYFSYDVKMKEKGDIPEGYSVSREKKERFSLILESASTNQTSMYLCASSSVVKNIQYFGAGTRLSVL.

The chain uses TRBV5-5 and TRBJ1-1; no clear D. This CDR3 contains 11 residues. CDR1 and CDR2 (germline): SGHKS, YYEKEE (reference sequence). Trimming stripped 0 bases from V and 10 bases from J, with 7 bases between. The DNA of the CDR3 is TGTGCCAGCAGCTTGGCCAGGTTAGCTTTCTTT. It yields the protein CASSLARLAFF.